These 25 T cell receptor beta chains originate from one sample sequenced in a study of radiotherapy plus CTLA-4 blockade in lung cancer. Some clones are missing from TCRdb's copy, which holds only in-frame ones; the method was immunoSEQ multiplex PCR. The data contain 75,000 to 100,000 clones, around 79% of them singletons. This specimen was peripheral blood, taken from a patient treated with radiotherapy plus ipilimumab. The source is a human donor with non-small cell lung cancer who had a partial response to radiotherapy plus ipilimumab. Some clones in this sample may be carry-over from other donors' samples.

The rearrangement joins TRBV5-1 to TRBJ2-1, with D perhaps matching TRBD2 (5 bases). This CDR3 has 13 residues. CDR1 is SGHRS and CDR2 is YFSETQ in the germline V gene. The V gene lost 4 bases and the J gene lost 7 bases, with 12 bases spanning the gap. This CDR3 is CASSITSLNEQFF. DNA of the CDR3: TGCGCCAGCAGCATAACTAGTTTAAATGAGCAGTTCTTC. Using reference TRBV5-1 and TRBJ2-1 for the parts outside the CDR3, the full variable domain is KAGVTQTPRYLIKTRGQQVTLSCSPISGHRSVSWYQQTPGQGLQFLFEYFSETQRNKGNFPGRFSGRQFSNSRSEMNVSTLELGDSALYLCASSITSLNEQFFGPGTRLTVL.

V gene TRBV5-1 combines with J gene TRBJ2-5, with 8 positions matching TRBD2. The germline gives CDR1 SGHRS, CDR2 YFSETQ. V was pared by 3 bases and J by 2 bases, with 6 bases of the junction left unmatched. The CDR3 consists of 15 residues. The CDR3 here is CASSSAGGGQETQYF. The CDR3, as DNA: TGCGCCAGCAGCTCCGCCGGGGGGGGACAAGAGACCCAGTACTTC.

The V and J genes are TRBV18 and TRBJ1-5, with 8 bases identical to TRBD1. Trimming cost V 3 bases and J 3 bases; bases outside gene matches: 4. This CDR3 has 15 amino acids. The germline CDR1 and CDR2 sequences are KGHSH and LQKENI. CDR3 residues: CASSPYRGNNQPQHF. CDR3 sequence (DNA): TGTGCCAGCTCACCCTACAGGGGGAACAATCAGCCCCAGCATTTT.

The CDR3 loop is CASSIVGTGYGYTF. The CDR3 nucleotides are TGTGCCAGTAGTATAGTGGGGACAGGCTATGGCTACACCTTC. The chain carries TRBV19 and TRBJ1-2, with TRBD1 matching 8 bases. Germline lookup yields CDR1 LNHDA and CDR2 SQIVND (reference sequence). V dropped 1 base and J dropped 4; count of bases not matched to a gene: 2. CDR3 length equals 14 residues.

This clone was found once. This rearrangement joins TRBV29-1 to TRBJ1-5; a weak D match, TRBD1 (6 bases). Germline CDR1 reads SQVTM; CDR2 reads ANQGSEA. The CDR3 consists of 15 residues. V lost 6 bases and J lost 2, with 17 bases in between. The DNA for the CDR3 is TGCAGCGTGTCGCAGGGGTCAGCAGGCAATCAGCCCCAGCATTTT. Its protein is CSVSQGSAGNQPQHF. The full variable domain, rest sourced from reference TRBV29-1 and TRBJ1-5, is SAVISQKPSRDICQRGTSLTIQCQVDSQVTMMFWYRQQPGQSLTLIATANQGSEATYESGFVIDKFPISRPNLTFSTLTVSNMSPEDSSIYLCSVSQGSAGNQPQHFGDGTRLSIL.

This sequence joins TRBV27 and TRBJ2-2; TRBD1 agrees at 8 bases. The CDR3 runs 15 residues. Germline lookup yields CDR1 MNHEY and CDR2 SMNVEV (reference sequence). The V segment lost 5 bases and the J segment 7 bases; nucleotides outside the gene matches: 9. The DNA of the CDR3 is TGTGCCAGCAGTCTAGACAGGGGAGTGTACGGGGAGCTGTTTTTT. This codes for CASSLDRGVYGELFF.

This chain joins TRBV28 and TRBJ1-5, with TRBD1 as a possible D gene (6 bases). CDR3 length: 15 amino acids. The germline V and J ends were trimmed by 5 bases and 4 bases, with 15 bases remaining between them. Per germline, CDR1 MDHEN and CDR2 SYDVKM. CDR3 loop: CASSPPGGANQPQHF. The CDR3 coding sequence is TGTGCCAGCAGTCCCCCGGGGGGGGCGAATCAGCCCCAGCATTTT.

This clone was picked up one time. The chain uses TRBV9 and TRBJ2-1; 7 bases line up with TRBD2. This CDR3 is 18 amino acids long. V lost 4 bases, J lost 0 bases, and 13 bases stayed unmatched. Germline values: CDR1 SGDLS, CDR2 YYNGEE. The CDR3 bases are TGTGCCAGCAGCTCATCTAGGGGAGGGCGGAGCTCCTACAATGAGCAGTTCTTC. It specifies CASSSSRGGRSSYNEQFF.

Here the CDR3 DNA reads TGCAGCGTTTCACCAGCGGGGGAGAACACCGGGGAGCTGTTTTTT. Encoded protein: CSVSPAGENTGELFF. The chain joins TRBV29-1 to TRBJ2-2, with 8 bases matching TRBD2. CDR3 length: 15 amino acids. With V trimmed by 5 bases and J by 1 base, 6 bases remained unmatched. Germline loops: CDR1 SQVTM, CDR2 ANQGSEA.

The chain joins TRBV6-1 to TRBJ1-2; D call uncertain. There are 14 residues in the CDR3. Trimming stripped 8 bases from V and 1 base from J, with 14 bases between. The germline gives CDR1 MNHNS, CDR2 SASEGT. CDR3 nucleotides: TGTGCCAGCGGAGCGGGCACCCTTAACTATGGCTACACCTTC. Translating gives CASGAGTLNYGYTF.

This clone was seen only once. V and J are TRBV6-6 and TRBJ1-4; 9 bases align to TRBD1. The J segment lost 7 bases and the V segment lost 8 bases, leaving 14 bases of the junction unmatched. This CDR3 has 16 amino acids. Germline V gene sequence: CDR1 MNHNY, CDR2 SVGAGI (reference sequence). CDR3 region: CASGGQGIARGEKLFF. CDR3 DNA: TGTGCCAGCGGGGGACAGGGTATCGCCCGGGGTGAAAAACTGTTTTTT.

The chain carries TRBV9 and TRBJ2-1; 9 nucleotides agree with TRBD2. Germline CDR1 SGDLS, CDR2 YYNGEE. Unmatched junction bases numbered 4, after V lost 0 bases and J lost 3 bases. CDR3 length equals 16 residues. CDR3: CASSVEISGSYNEQFF. CDR3 in DNA: TGTGCCAGCAGCGTAGAAATTAGCGGGAGCTACAATGAGCAGTTCTTC.

V is TRBV18 and J is TRBJ1-5; TRBD1 aligns across 10 bases. There are 14 residues in the CDR3. Germline V CDR1 and CDR2: KGHSH, LQKENI. V was clipped by 5 bases and J by 6 bases; unmatched bases: 4. CDR3 DNA sequence: TGTGCCAGCTCAGACAGACAGGGGGCTCAGCCCCAGCATTTT. Its protein is CASSDRQGAQPQHF.

The rearrangement uses TRBV11-3 and TRBJ1-2, with 7 bases fitting TRBD1. The V and J ends lost 0 bases and 5 bases, in that order; junction bases with no gene match: 9. The CDR3 consists of 16 residues. Germline-derived CDR1 and CDR2 are SGHNT and YENEEA. CDR3 sequence reads: CASSLDRMGTAYGYTF. The CDR3 DNA is TGTGCCAGCAGCTTAGATAGAATGGGGACAGCGTATGGCTACACCTTC.

The rearrangement joins TRBV29-1 to TRBJ1-5; a possible D gene is TRBD1 (5 bases). Germline CDR1 reads SQVTM; CDR2 reads ANQGSEA. Trimming removed 4 bases from V and 5 bases from J, with 12 bases in between. The CDR3 is made up of 13 amino acids. CDR3 bases: TGCAGCGTTGTTATCTCGGGGGATCAGCCCCAGCATTTT. Its translation is CSVVISGDQPQHF.

Here the CDR3 reads CASSLKRRLAGGATGELFF. As DNA, the CDR3 is TGTGCCAGCAGCTTAAAAAGGCGACTAGCGGGAGGTGCCACCGGGGAGCTGTTTTTT. The rearrangement joins TRBV5-8 to TRBJ2-2; 13 bases are shared with TRBD2. CDR1 and CDR2 (germline): SGHTS, YDEGEE. With V trimmed by 2 bases and J by 4 bases, 11 bases remained unmatched. The CDR3 has 19 residues.

This chain uses TRBV18 with TRBJ1-1; TRBD1 matches at 8 bases. Germline V lookup: CDR1 KGHSH, CDR2 LQKENI. The CDR3 contains 19 residues. V lost 3 bases and J lost 5; bases outside the gene matches: 20. CDR3 DNA: TGTGCCAGCTCACCGATCCTCCGGAACAGGGGGAACAGTTGGACTGAAGCTTTCTTT. This codes for CASSPILRNRGNSWTEAFF. Drawing the rest from reference TRBV18 and TRBJ1-1, the complete variable domain is NAGVMQNPRHLVRRRGQEARLRCSPMKGHSHVYWYRQLPEEGLKFMVYLQKENIIDESGMPKERFSAEFPKEGPSILRIQQVVRGDSAAYFCASSPILRNRGNSWTEAFFGQGTRLTVV.

V is TRBV11-2 and J is TRBJ2-2, with a possible D match to TRBD1 (5 bases). V lost 5 bases to trimming and J lost 5 bases, with 12 bases between them. This CDR3 is built from 14 residues. Germline CDR1 SGHAT, CDR2 FQNNGV. CDR3 nucleotides: TGTGCCAGCAGCCCGACAGTTTCGACCGGGGAGCTGTTTTTT. This codes for CASSPTVSTGELFF.

This clone was detected only a few times. The rearrangement joins TRBV6-1 to TRBJ2-5, with 12 bases matching TRBD1. The DNA end is a closer match to TRBJ2-7, so the J assignment may be wrong. CDR1 is MNHNS and CDR2 is SASEGT in the germline V gene. The CDR3 contains 15 residues. Here the CDR3 reads CASSDRDRGLHEQYF. CDR3 DNA: TGTGCCAGCAGTGACCGGGACAGGGGGCTTCACGAGCAGTACTTC.

This clone was picked up a small number of times. J is TRBJ2-1 and V is TRBV10-2; the match to TRBD2 covers 8 bases. This CDR3 is built from 12 residues. Losses at the gene ends were 8 bases for V and 9 bases for J; bases not matched to a gene: 6. Germline CDR1 is WSHSY and CDR2 is SAAADI. The DNA for the CDR3 is TGCGCCAGCGGAGAGAGCGGGGGTGAGCAGTTCTTC. Its protein product is CASGESGGEQFF.

J is TRBJ2-5 and V is TRBV5-1; D may be TRBD2 (6 bases). CDR1 is SGHRS, CDR2 YFSETQ, per germline. The CDR3 is 14 residues long. Trimming took off 5 bases at V and 7 bases at J, with 18 bases between the two ends. The CDR3 coding sequence is TGCGCCAGCAGAGGGGAGGTTACAAGGGTGACCCAGTACTTC. Amino acids: CASRGEVTRVTQYF.

V gene TRBV19 combines with J gene TRBJ1-1; 10 positions match TRBD1. The V gene end was trimmed by 6 bases and the J gene end by 0 bases; junction bases not matched to a gene: 1. Germline CDR1 LNHDA, CDR2 SQIVND (reference sequence). The CDR3 has 14 amino acids. The CDR3 DNA reads as TGTGCCAGTAGGGGACAGGGGCTGAACACTGAAGCTTTCTTT. Amino acid sequence: CASRGQGLNTEAFF.

The chain is built from TRBV5-6 and TRBJ1-2; D gene ambiguous. The CDR3 runs to 13 residues. The germline CDR1 and CDR2 sequences are SGHDT and YYEEEE. Trimming took off 4 bases at V and 0 bases at J, with 7 bases between the two ends. CDR3 nucleotide sequence: TGTGCCAGCAGCCGGGTCGCTAACTATGGCTACACCTTC. It specifies CASSRVANYGYTF.

This clone was found once. J is TRBJ2-3 and V is TRBV4-2; 9 bases are a match to TRBD2. Germline-derived CDR1 and CDR2 are LGHNA and YNFKEQ. Trimming at V came to 0 bases and at J to 5 bases, leaving 3 bases not matched to a gene. The CDR3 extends over 15 amino acids. CDR3 loop: CASSQDLLAGDTQYF. The CDR3 DNA sequence: TGTGCCAGCAGCCAAGATTTACTAGCGGGAGATACGCAGTATTTT.

The CDR3 sequence: CASSQEANRASYEQYF. The CDR3 DNA reads TGCGCCAGCAGCCAAGAGGCTAACAGGGCTTCCTACGAGCAGTACTTC. This rearrangement joins TRBV4-3 to TRBJ2-7; perhaps TRBD1 as D (6 bases). The CDR3 totals 16 residues. In germline, CDR1 is LGHNA, CDR2 YSLEER. V gave up 0 bases and J gave up 1 base, with 13 bases separating them.